Given below is one TCR beta chain in context. Libraries were prepared by immunoSEQ multiplex PCR; TCRdb keeps only in-frame clonotypes and omits some of them. The top ten hold approximately 1.4% of the sample, which has about 55,000 clones, roughly 80% seen once. The data were taken from a study of PD-L1 blockade in urothelial cancer. The overall study: Blood-derived samples held a median about 150,000 T cells.

Per the germline V gene, CDR1 is MNHEY and CDR2 is SMNVEV (reference sequence). This CDR3 spans 15 amino acids. The J segment lost 7 bases and the V segment lost 2 bases, leaving 9 bases of the junction unmatched. Time point denoted: pretreatment peripheral blood. Diagnoses among patients were locally advanced or metastatic urothelial carcinoma. The sequence came from a man in his fifties or sixties with urothelial cancer. The sample in question was PBMCs, obtained around atezolizumab (anti-PD-L1) treatment. The V gene is TRBV27, the J gene TRBJ1-1; TRBD1 matches 8 bases. Here the CDR3 DNA reads TGTGCCAGCAGTTTACGAGAGCCAGGGGGCGGTGAAGCTTTCTTT. Translated, it gives CASSLREPGGGEAFF.